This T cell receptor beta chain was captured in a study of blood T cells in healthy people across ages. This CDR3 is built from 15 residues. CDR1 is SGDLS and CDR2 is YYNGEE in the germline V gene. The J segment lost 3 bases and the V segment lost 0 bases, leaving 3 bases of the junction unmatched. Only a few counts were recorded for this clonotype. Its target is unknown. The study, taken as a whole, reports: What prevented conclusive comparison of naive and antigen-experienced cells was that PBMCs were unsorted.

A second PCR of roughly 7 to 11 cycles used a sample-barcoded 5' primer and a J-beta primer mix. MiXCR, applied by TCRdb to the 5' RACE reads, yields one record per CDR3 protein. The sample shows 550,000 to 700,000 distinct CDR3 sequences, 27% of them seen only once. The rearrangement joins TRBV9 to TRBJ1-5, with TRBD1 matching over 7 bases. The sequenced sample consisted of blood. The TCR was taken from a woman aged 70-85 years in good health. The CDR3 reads CASSVGGTVNQPQHF. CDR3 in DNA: TGTGCCAGCAGCGTAGGAGGGACAGTCAATCAGCCCCAGCATTTT.